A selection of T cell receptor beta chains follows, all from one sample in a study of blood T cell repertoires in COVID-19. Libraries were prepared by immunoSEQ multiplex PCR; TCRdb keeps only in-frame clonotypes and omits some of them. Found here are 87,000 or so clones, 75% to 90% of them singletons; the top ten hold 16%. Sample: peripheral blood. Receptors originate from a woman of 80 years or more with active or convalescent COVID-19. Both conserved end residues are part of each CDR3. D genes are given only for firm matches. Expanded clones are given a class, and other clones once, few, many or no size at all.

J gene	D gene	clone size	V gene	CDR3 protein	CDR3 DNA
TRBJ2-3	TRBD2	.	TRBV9	CASSVLAGEDTQYF	TGTGCCAGCAGCGTACTAGCGGGGGAAGATACGCAGTATTTT
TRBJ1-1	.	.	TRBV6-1	CASSEDSQVLTEAFF	TGTGCCAGCAGTGAGGACAGTCAGGTCCTCACTGAAGCTTTCTTT
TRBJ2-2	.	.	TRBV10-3	CAISPGQMGTTGELFF	TGTGCCATCAGTCCGGGACAAATGGGTACTACCGGGGAGCTGTTTTTT
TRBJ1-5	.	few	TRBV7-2	CASSLAQGGYQPQHF	TGTGCCAGCAGCTTAGCGCAGGGAGGGTATCAGCCCCAGCATTTT
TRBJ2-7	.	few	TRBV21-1	CASSTRTEESSYEQYF	TGTGCCAGCAGCACCCGGACAGAAGAATCCTCCTACGAGCAGTACTTC
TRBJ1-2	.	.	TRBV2	CASSVVTVNYGYTF	TGTGCCAGCAGTGTAGTGACAGTCAACTATGGCTACACCTTC
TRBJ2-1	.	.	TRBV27	CASSLQALSSYNEQFF	TGTGCCAGCAGTCTCCAGGCGCTGAGCTCCTACAATGAGCAGTTCTTC
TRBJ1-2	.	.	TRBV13	CASSQRGINYGYTF	TGTGCCAGCAGCCAAAGGGGTATTAACTATGGCTACACCTTC
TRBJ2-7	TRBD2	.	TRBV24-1	CATSDTIAGSYEQYF	TGTGCCACCAGTGATACCATAGCGGGATCCTACGAGCAGTACTTC
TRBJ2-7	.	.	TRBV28	CASSLAPGEQYF	TGTGCCAGCAGTTTGGCCCCGGGCGAGCAGTACTTC
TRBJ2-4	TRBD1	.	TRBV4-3	CASSQGRQGTKNIQYF	TGCGCCAGCAGCCAAGGGAGACAGGGGACCAAAAACATTCAGTACTTC
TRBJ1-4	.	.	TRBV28	CASSLQGPYEKLFF	TGTGCCAGCAGCTTACAGGGCCCCTATGAAAAACTGTTTTTT
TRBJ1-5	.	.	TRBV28	CASSLPQGSNQPQHF	TGTGCCAGCAGTTTACCACAGGGAAGCAATCAGCCCCAGCATTTT
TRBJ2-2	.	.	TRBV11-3	CASSSVHPSGELFF	TGTGCCAGCAGCTCGGTCCACCCTTCCGGGGAGCTGTTTTTT
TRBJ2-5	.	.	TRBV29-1	CSVDPLETQYF	TGCAGCGTTGACCCGTTGGAGACCCAGTACTTC
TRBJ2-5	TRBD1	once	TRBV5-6	CASSQDRGRAQYF	TGTGCCAGCAGCCAGGACAGGGGAAGGGCCCAGTACTTC
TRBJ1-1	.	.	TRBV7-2	CASSSPAPGRNTEAFF	TGTGCCAGCAGCTCGCCAGCCCCGGGTCGGAACACTGAAGCTTTCTTT
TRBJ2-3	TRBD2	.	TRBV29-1	CSAERGGTDTQYF	TGCAGCGCCGAACGGGGGGGCACAGATACGCAGTATTTT
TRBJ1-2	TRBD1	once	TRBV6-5	CASSSLQGAGGYTF	TGTGCCAGCAGTTCCCTACAGGGGGCAGGTGGCTACACCTTC
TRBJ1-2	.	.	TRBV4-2	CASSLIDLGGDYGYTF	TGTGCCAGCAGCCTCATAGATTTAGGCGGGGACTATGGCTACACCTTC
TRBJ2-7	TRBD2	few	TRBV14	CASSQDSGSSYEQYF	TGTGCCAGCAGCCAAGACAGCGGGAGCTCCTACGAGCAGTACTTC
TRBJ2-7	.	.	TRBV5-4	CASSFKEYEQYF	TGTGCCAGCAGCTTTAAAGAGTACGAGCAGTACTTC
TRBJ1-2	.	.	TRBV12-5	CASGTKFLTGIRYGYTF	TGTGCTAGTGGAACTAAATTCCTGACGGGGATACGCTATGGCTACACCTTC
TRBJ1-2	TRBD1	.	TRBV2	CARPRQGQANYGYTF	TGTGCCAGGCCCAGACAGGGCCAAGCTAACTATGGCTACACCTTC
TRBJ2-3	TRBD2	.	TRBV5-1	CASSGAAGGGTDTQYF	TGCGCCAGCAGCGGGGCAGCGGGGGGCGGGACAGATACGCAGTATTTT
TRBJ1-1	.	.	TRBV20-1	CSARGIEGAFF	TGCAGTGCTAGAGGGATCGAGGGAGCTTTCTTT
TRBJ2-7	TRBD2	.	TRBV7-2	CASSKPGLAGGPYEQYF	TGTGCCAGCAGCAAACCGGGACTAGCGGGAGGGCCGTACGAGCAGTACTTC
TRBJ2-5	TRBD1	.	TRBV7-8	CASSKPPGTGQETQYF	TGTGCCAGCAGTAAACCCCCCGGGACAGGGCAAGAGACCCAGTACTTC
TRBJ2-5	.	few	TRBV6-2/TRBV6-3	CASSTLEETQYF	TGTGCCAGCAGTACCCTAGAGGAGACCCAGTACTTC
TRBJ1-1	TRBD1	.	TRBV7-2	CASSLQGDLNTEAFF	TGTGCCAGCAGCTTACAGGGGGACCTGAACACTGAAGCTTTCTTT
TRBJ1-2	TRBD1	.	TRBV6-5	CASTQGTGGSYGYTF	TGTGCCAGCACCCAAGGGACAGGGGGTAGCTATGGCTACACCTTC
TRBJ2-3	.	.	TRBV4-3	CASSQDLPGLPGDTQYF	TGCGCCAGCAGCCAAGATCTTCCGGGACTGCCTGGAGATACGCAGTATTTT
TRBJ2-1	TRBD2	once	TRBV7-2	CASSLSSGSFDEQFF	TGTGCCAGCAGCTTAAGTAGCGGGAGCTTCGATGAGCAGTTCTTC
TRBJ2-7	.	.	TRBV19	CASSIARGAHEQYF	TGTGCCAGTAGTATCGCCCGGGGGGCCCACGAGCAGTACTTC
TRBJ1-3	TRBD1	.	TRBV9	CASSVKGAGSGNTIYF	TGTGCCAGCAGCGTCAAGGGGGCTGGCTCTGGAAACACCATATATTTT
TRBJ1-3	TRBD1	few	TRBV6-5	CASRAPGTGGNTIYF	TGTGCCAGCAGGGCCCCCGGGACAGGAGGAAACACCATATATTTT
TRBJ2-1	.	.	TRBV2	CASSEEEGGSYNEQFF	TGTGCCAGCAGTGAAGAGGAGGGAGGCTCCTACAATGAGCAGTTCTTC
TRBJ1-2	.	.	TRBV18	CASSPGQPQNYGYTF	TGTGCCAGCTCACCAGGGCAGCCTCAGAACTATGGCTACACCTTC
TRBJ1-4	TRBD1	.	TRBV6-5	CASRNQGAKDEKLFF	TGTGCCAGCAGGAATCAGGGGGCGAAGGATGAAAAACTGTTTTTT
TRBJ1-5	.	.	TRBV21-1	CASSKGGTGRIDQPQHF	TGTGCCAGCAGCAAAGGGGGGACAGGGAGGATCGATCAGCCCCAGCATTTT
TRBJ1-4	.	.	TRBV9	CASSVIGGTNEKLFF	TGTGCCAGCAGCGTTATTGGGGGGACTAATGAAAAACTGTTTTTT
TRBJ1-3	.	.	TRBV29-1	CSAKGQSSGNTIYF	TGCAGCGCCAAAGGACAGTCCTCTGGAAACACCATATATTTT
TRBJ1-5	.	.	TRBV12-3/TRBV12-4	CASSPQGNQPQHF	TGTGCCAGCAGCCCACAGGGCAATCAGCCCCAGCATTTT
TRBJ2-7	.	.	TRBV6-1	CASSEWDKTYEQYF	TGTGCCAGCAGTGAATGGGACAAGACCTACGAGCAGTACTTC
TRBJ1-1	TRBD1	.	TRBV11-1	CASRPPQGLNTEAFF	TGTGCCAGCAGACCCCCACAGGGGTTAAACACTGAAGCTTTCTTT
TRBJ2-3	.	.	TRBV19	CASSIGEPGTDTQYF	TGTGCCAGTAGTATCGGTGAACCGGGCACAGATACGCAGTATTTT
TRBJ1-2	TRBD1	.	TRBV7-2	CASSVGTASNYGYTF	TGTGCCAGCAGCGTCGGGACAGCGAGTAACTATGGCTACACCTTC
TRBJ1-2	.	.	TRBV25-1	CASSEVGHNYGYTF	TGTGCCAGCAGTGAAGTTGGCCACAACTATGGCTACACCTTC
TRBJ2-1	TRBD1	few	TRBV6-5	CASSYGTGVLVF	TGTGCCAGCAGTTACGGGACAGGGGTCTTGGTCTTC
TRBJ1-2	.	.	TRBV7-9	CASSTGNYGYTF	TGTGCCAGCAGCACGGGTAACTATGGCTACACCTTC
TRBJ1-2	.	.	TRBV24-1	CATSDLRGGGYTF	TGTGCCACCAGTGATTTGAGGGGGGGAGGCTACACCTTC
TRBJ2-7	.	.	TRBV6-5	CASSYGMGGNEQYF	TGTGCCAGCAGTTATGGTATGGGGGGTAACGAGCAGTACTTC
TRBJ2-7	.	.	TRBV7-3	CASSPSALSYEQYF	TGTGCCAGCAGCCCTAGCGCCCTCTCCTACGAGCAGTACTTC
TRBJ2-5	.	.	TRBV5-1	CASSLVGSGVQENQYF	TGCGCCAGCAGCTTGGTGGGTAGCGGCGTCCAAGAGAACCAGTACTTC
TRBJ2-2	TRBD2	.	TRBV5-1	CASSAATSGVNTGELFF	TGCGCCAGCAGCGCCGCGACTAGCGGAGTTAACACCGGGGAGCTGTTTTTT
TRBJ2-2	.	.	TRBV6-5	CASESPNGGELFF	TGTGCCAGCGAGAGTCCGAACGGCGGGGAGCTGTTTTTT
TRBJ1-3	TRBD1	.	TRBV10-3	CASWDSASGNTIYF	TGTGCCAGCTGGGACAGCGCCTCTGGAAACACCATATATTTT